This T cell receptor (beta chain) stems from a study of T cells in Graves' hyperthyroidism and ophthalmopathy. Study-level results: Progression to ophthalmopathy was predicted a median of roughly seven months early. Using 13 V-J features, a model discriminated ophthalmopathy from stable hyperthyroidism.

Amplified TCR beta CDR3 regions came from RNA transcripts. HTBI primers were employed in a first-round RT-PCR of the TCR CDR3. Via MiXCR, TCRdb re-called the multiplex PCR reads, giving one row per CDR3 protein. The sample has fewer than 900,000 distinct CDR3 sequences, 16% seen once. To note about this clonotype: Its antigen is not known.

The V and J ends lost 3 bases and 5 bases respectively, with 11 bases between them. Germline CDR1 SQVTM, CDR2 ANQGSEA. The CDR3 spans 13 residues. The sequenced material came from blood. The rearrangement uses TRBV29-1 and TRBJ2-1; D remains unclear. This TCR came from a man between 18 and 35 years old with Graves' hyperthyroidism. The CDR3 protein is CSVDSPPHNEQFF. The CDR3 DNA follows: TGCAGCGTTGATTCGCCGCCTCACAATGAGCAGTTCTTC.